This T cell receptor (beta chain) was recovered during a study of ipilimumab plus nivolumab after autologous stem cell transplantation. Across the study: A median of roughly 8 nivolumab and 5 ipilimumab doses were given.

This clone was counted a single time. The antigen remains unidentified. TCRdb's table, derived via immunoSEQ multiplex PCR, lists solely in-frame clones and lacks some. The sample has a few thousand clones; approximately 93% are singletons. Study-level results: Per the authors, repertoire, Treg and microbiota data justify further study.

Germline values: CDR1 KGHSH, CDR2 LQKENI. This CDR3 region has 15 residues. J lost 4 bases, V lost 3 bases, and 4 bases had no gene match. This receptor was identified in a male donor with primary mediastinal lymphoma. Sequenced material: PBMCs, taken in a trial of ipilimumab plus nivolumab as post-transplant consolidation. The chain carries TRBV18 and TRBJ2-2; TRBD1 agrees at 8 bases. CDR3 sequence: CASSPPGQGTGELFF. The CDR3 DNA follows: TGTGCCAGCTCACCCCCAGGACAGGGCACCGGGGAGCTGTTTTTT.